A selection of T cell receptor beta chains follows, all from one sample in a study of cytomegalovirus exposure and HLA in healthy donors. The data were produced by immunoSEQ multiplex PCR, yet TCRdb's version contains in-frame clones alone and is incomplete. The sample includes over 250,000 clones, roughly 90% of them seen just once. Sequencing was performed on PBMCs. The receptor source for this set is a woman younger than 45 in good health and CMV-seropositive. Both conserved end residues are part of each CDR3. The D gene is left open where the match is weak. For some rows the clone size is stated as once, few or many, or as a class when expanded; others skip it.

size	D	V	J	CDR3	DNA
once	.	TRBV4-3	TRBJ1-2	CASSRTGLGYTF	TGCGCCAGCAGCCGAACGGGTCTAGGCTACACCTTC
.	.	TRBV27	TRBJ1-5	CASRRWVDQPQHF	TGTGCCAGCAGAAGATGGGTCGATCAGCCCCAGCATTTT
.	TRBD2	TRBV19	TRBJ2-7	CASSAGLAYEQYF	TGTGCCAGTAGTGCCGGACTAGCGTACGAGCAGTACTTC
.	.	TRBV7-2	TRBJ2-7	CASSLSGAQGAYEQYF	TGTGCCAGCAGCTTGTCCGGAGCCCAGGGTGCCTACGAGCAGTACTTC
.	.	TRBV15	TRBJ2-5	CATSRDLGRETQYF	TGTGCCACCAGCAGAGATCTGGGGCGAGAGACCCAGTACTTC
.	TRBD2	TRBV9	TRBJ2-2	CASRSGSANTGELFF	TGTGCCAGCAGGAGCGGGAGCGCGAACACCGGGGAGCTGTTTTTT
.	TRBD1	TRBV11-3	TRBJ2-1	CASSSDRSPYNEQFF	TGTGCCAGCAGCTCGGACAGGTCTCCCTACAATGAGCAGTTCTTC
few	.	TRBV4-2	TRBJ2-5	CASSLRTEETQYF	TGTGCCAGCAGCCTACGGACAGAAGAGACCCAGTACTTC
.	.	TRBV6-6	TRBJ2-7	CASSYSKTGSYEQYF	TGTGCCAGCAGTTACTCAAAGACGGGGTCCTACGAGCAGTACTTC
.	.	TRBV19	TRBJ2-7	CASSIDLSAYEQYF	TGTGCCAGTAGTATAGATCTTTCGGCCTACGAGCAGTACTTC
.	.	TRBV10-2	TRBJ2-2	CASKSSANPTGELFF	TGCGCCAGCAAGTCGAGCGCCAATCCGACGGGGGAGCTGTTTTTT
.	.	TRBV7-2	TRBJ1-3	CASSLNSGTSGNTIYF	TGTGCCAGCAGCTTAAACTCCGGGACCTCTGGAAACACCATATATTTT
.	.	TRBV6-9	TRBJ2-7	CASTQKPSYEQYF	TGTGCCAGCACCCAGAAACCCTCCTACGAGCAGTACTTC
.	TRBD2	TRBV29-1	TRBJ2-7	CSVEGTSGGYEQYF	TGCAGCGTTGAAGGGACTAGCGGGGGGTACGAGCAGTACTTC
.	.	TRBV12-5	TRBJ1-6	CASKRDGNSPLHF	TGTGCTAGTAAAAGGGACGGAAATTCACCCCTCCACTTT
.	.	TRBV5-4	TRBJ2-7	CASSLGSGYEQYF	TGTGCCAGCAGCTTGGGGTCGGGCTACGAGCAGTACTTC
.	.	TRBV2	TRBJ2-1	CASSVAGSSYNEQFF	TGTGCCAGCAGTGTGGCGGGGAGCTCCTACAATGAGCAGTTCTTC
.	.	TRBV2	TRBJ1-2	CASSAGGNYGYTF	TGTGCCAGCAGTGCGGGGGGAAACTATGGCTACACCTTC
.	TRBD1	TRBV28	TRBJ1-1	CASYRQGTNTEAFF	TGTGCCAGCTACCGACAGGGTACGAACACTGAAGCTTTCTTT
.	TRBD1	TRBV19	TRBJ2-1	CASSMGTGGPYNEQFF	TGTGCCAGTAGTATGGGGACAGGGGGCCCCTACAATGAGCAGTTCTTC
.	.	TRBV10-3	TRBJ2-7	CAISDRGSEQYF	TGTGCCATCAGTGATCGGGGTTCCGAGCAGTACTTC
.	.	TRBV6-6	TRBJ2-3	CASSYDRKGTDTQYF	TGTGCCAGCAGTTACGACAGGAAGGGCACAGATACGCAGTATTTT